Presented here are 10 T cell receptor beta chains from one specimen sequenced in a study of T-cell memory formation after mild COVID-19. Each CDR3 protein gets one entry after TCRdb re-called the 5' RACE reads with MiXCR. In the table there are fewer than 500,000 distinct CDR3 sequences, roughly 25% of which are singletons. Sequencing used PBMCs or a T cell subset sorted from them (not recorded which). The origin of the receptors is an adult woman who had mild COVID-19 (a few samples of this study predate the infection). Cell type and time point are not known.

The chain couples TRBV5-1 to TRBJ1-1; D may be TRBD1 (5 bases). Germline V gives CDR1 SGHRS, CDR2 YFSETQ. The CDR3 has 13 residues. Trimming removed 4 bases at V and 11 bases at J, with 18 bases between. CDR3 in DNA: TGCGCCAGCAGCCCTGAGTGGGGGGTAGGCGCTTTCTTT. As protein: CASSPEWGVGAFF.

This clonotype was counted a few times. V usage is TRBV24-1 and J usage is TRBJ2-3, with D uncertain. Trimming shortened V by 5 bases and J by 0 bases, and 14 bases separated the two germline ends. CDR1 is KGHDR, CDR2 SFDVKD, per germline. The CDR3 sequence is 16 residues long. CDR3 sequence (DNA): TGTGCCACCAGTGCCTATGAGGCAGGCAGCACAGATACGCAGTATTTT. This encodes CATSAYEAGSTDTQYF.

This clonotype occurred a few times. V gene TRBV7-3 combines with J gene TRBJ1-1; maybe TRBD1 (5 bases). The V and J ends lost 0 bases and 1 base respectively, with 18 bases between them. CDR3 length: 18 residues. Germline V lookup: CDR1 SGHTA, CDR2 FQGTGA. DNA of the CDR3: TGTGCCAGCAGCTTAACGAGTTCTTTGGGGCCGACGAACACTGAAGCTTTCTTT. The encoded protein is CASSLTSSLGPTNTEAFF.

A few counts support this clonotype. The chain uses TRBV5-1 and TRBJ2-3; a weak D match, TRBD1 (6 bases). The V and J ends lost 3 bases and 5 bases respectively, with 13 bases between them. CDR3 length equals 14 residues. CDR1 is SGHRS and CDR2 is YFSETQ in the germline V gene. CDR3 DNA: TGCGCCAGCAGCTCTGACAGGTTGGGAGATACGCAGTATTTT. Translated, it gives CASSSDRLGDTQYF.

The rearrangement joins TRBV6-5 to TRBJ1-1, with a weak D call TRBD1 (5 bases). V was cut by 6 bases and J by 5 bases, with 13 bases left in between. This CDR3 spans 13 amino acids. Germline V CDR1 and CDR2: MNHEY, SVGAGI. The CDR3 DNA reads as TGTGCCAGCAGGAGGGGAATATTTACTGAAGCTTTCTTT. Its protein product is CASRRGIFTEAFF.

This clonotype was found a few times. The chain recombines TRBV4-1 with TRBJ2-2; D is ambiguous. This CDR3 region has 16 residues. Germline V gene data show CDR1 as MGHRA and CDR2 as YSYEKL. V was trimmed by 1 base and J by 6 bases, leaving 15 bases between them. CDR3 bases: TGCGCCAGCAGCCAAGTGGGTTACAATGGTCCCGGGGAGCTGTTTTTT. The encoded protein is CASSQVGYNGPGELFF.

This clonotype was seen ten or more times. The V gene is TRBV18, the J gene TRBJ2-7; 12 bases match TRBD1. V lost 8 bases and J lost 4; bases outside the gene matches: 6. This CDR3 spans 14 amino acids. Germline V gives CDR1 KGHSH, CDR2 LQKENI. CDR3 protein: CASSPGQGAYEQYF. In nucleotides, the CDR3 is TGTGCCAGCAGTCCGGGACAGGGGGCGTACGAGCAGTACTTC.

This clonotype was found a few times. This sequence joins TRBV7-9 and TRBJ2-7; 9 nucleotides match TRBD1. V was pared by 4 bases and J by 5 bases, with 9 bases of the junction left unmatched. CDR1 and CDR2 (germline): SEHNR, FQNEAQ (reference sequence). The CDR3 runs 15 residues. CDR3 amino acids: CASSSYRDRVNEQYF. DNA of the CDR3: TGTGCCAGCAGCTCTTACAGGGACAGGGTCAACGAGCAGTACTTC.

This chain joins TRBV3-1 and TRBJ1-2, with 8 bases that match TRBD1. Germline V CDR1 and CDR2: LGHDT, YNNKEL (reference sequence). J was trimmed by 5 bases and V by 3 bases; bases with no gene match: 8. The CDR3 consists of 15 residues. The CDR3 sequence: CASSQYTGGVYGYTF. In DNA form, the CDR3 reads TGTGCCAGCAGCCAGTATACAGGGGGTGTATATGGCTACACCTTC. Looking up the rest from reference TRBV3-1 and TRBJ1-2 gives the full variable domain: DTAVSQTPKYLVTQMGNDKSIKCEQNLGHDTMYWYKQDSKKFLKIMFSYNNKELIINETVPNRFSPKSPDKAHLNLHINSLELGDSAVYFCASSQYTGGVYGYTFGSGTRLTVV.

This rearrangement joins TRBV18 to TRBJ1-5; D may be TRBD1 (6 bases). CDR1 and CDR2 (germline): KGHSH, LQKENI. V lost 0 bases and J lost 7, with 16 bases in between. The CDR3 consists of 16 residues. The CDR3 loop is CASSPPRTAQYQPQHF. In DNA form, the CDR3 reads TGTGCCAGCTCACCACCGCGGACAGCCCAATACCAGCCCCAGCATTTT.